This TCR beta chain was sequenced during a study of cytomegalovirus exposure and HLA in healthy donors. In the case of this clone: Its matching antigen is unknown.

Whole-study findings and limits: For presence/absence analyses, sequencing depth was assumed to be roughly uniform across donors. No immune exposure information besides CMV serostatus was available. A later analysis showed TCR association rates differing by HLA locus, peaking at DRB1 and lowest at HLA-C.

V was cut by 2 bases and J by 4 bases, with 9 bases left in between. Germline CDR1 reads SGHAT; CDR2 reads FQNNGV. The CDR3 sequence is 14 residues long. Researchers ran the PCR with 60 Vbeta and 13 Jbeta primers. Profiling relied on immunoSEQ multiplex PCR, and the TCRdb table lists in-frame clones only, not all of them. The sample consists of about 130,000 clones, about 80% of them appearing once. Healthy bone marrow donors supplied every sample. The source of this sequence is a man aged 30 to 39 in good health and CMV-seronegative. J is TRBJ1-3 and V is TRBV11-2; D remains ambiguous. Sequencing input: PBMCs. The CDR3 sequence: CASSLTFRGNTIYF. Written as DNA, the CDR3 is TGTGCCAGCAGCTTAACTTTTCGGGGAAACACCATATATTTT.